This T cell receptor beta chain was profiled in a study of T cells expressing NK-cell markers. Study summary: Seven donors tested HCMV-seropositive and one tested seronegative among the eight sequenced. Regarding the study as a whole: In a handful of donors, dominant clonotypes made up about 28.3-65% of CD3+CD56-NKG2C+ cells. Dominant NKG2C+ clonotypes made up roughly 1.0-8% of CD8+ T cells in six donors.

Reprocessing the 5' RACE reads, TCRdb reports a single entry for every CDR3 protein and omits DNA. In all, the sample yields some 440,000 distinct CDR3 sequences. CDR3 length equals 12 residues. Germline V CDR1 and CDR2: SQVTM, ANQGSEA. Concerning this clonotype: The antigen is not known.

This receptor was identified in a woman aged 45-59 years in good health. This chain joins TRBV29-1 and TRBJ1-3. Sequencing was done on a sample of blood T cells: a sorted CD56 or NKG2C T cell subset, CD4+ or CD8+ T cells, or bulk PBMC T cells (not recorded which). The CDR3 spells CSVLRSGNTIYF.